Listed below are T cell receptor beta chains from one sample, sequenced in a study of spatial heterogeneity in lung cancer. Each CDR3 protein is one row after TCRdb ran MiXCR on the 5' RACE reads. The data show more than 60,000 distinct CDR3 sequences, 8% seen once. This sample comprised PBMCs, obtained at surgery. Receptors were obtained from a male donor with early-stage non-small cell lung cancer. Both conserved end residues are part of each CDR3. Fields, in order: J gene, clone size, V gene, D gene, CDR3 protein, CDR3 DNA. D genes are given only for firm matches. Clone size appears in some rows only: once, few, many, or a class for an expanded clone.

TRBJ2-1	.	TRBV6-2/TRBV6-3	.	CASSLGGHYNEQFF	TGTGCCAGCAGTTTAGGGGGACACTACAATGAGCAGTTCTTC
TRBJ1-1	many	TRBV4-3	.	CASSPHRGSRNTEAFF	TGCGCCAGCAGCCCTCATCGAGGCAGCAGGAACACTGAAGCTTTCTTT
TRBJ1-1	many	TRBV4-3	.	CASSQDLQGTEAFF	TGCGCCAGCAGCCAAGATCTACAGGGAACCGAAGCTTTCTTT
TRBJ1-1	few	TRBV2	TRBD1	CASRLGQGDDKAFF	TGTGCCAGCAGGTTGGGACAGGGGGACGACAAAGCTTTCTTT
TRBJ2-2	many	TRBV2	.	CASSYEGTSTGELFF	TGTGCCAGCAGTTATGAGGGGACGAGCACCGGGGAGCTGTTTTTT
TRBJ1-1	.	TRBV12-3/TRBV12-4	.	CASSPPPGNTEAFF	TGTGCCAGCAGCCCACCCCCAGGGAACACTGAAGCTTTCTTT
TRBJ2-4	many	TRBV7-2	TRBD2	CASSLYDGRENIQYF	TGTGCCAGCAGCTTATATGACGGGAGGGAAAACATTCAGTACTTC
TRBJ2-5	many	TRBV12-3/TRBV12-4	.	CASSLDRFQETQYF	TGTGCCAGCAGTTTAGACCGCTTCCAAGAGACCCAGTACTTC
TRBJ1-2	many	TRBV6-5	.	CASWAGHLYGYTF	TGTGCCAGCTGGGCGGGACACCTTTATGGCTACACCTTC
TRBJ2-3	many	TRBV4-3	.	CASSQDLASDTQYF	TGCGCCAGCAGCCAAGATTTAGCGTCGGATACGCAGTATTTT
TRBJ1-5	few	TRBV12-3/TRBV12-4	TRBD1	CASSLEGASQPQHF	TGTGCCAGCAGTTTAGAGGGGGCAAGCCAGCCCCAGCATTTT
TRBJ1-3	few	TRBV4-3	.	CASSQNQLSTGNTIYF	TGCGCCAGCAGTCAAAATCAACTTAGTACTGGAAACACCATATATTTT
TRBJ2-7	few	TRBV5-1	TRBD2	CASSLASGSFYEQYF	TGCGCCAGCAGCTTGGCTAGCGGGAGTTTCTACGAGCAGTACTTC
TRBJ1-1	few	TRBV7-2	TRBD1	CASSPYQGGPEAFF	TGTGCCAGCAGCCCTTATCAGGGGGGGCCAGAAGCTTTCTTT
TRBJ2-1	.	TRBV24-1	.	CATSDFLVSGEQFF	TGTGCCACCAGTGATTTTCTAGTTAGTGGTGAGCAGTTCTTC
TRBJ2-3	few	TRBV18	TRBD2	CASSLLSGSGTDTQYF	TGTGCCAGCTCACTTCTCAGCGGGAGCGGCACAGATACGCAGTATTTT
TRBJ1-2	many	TRBV29-1	TRBD1	CSVVGQGNGYTF	TGCAGCGTTGTGGGACAGGGAAACGGCTACACCTTC
TRBJ1-6	.	TRBV6-6	TRBD1	CASTWTGSYNSPLHF	TGTGCCAGCACCTGGACAGGCTCCTATAATTCACCCCTCCACTTT
TRBJ2-6	many	TRBV3-1	.	CASSQGPSLISGANVLTF	TGTGCCAGCAGCCAAGGGCCGAGTTTGATCTCTGGGGCCAACGTCCTGACTTTC
TRBJ2-1	few	TRBV5-1	TRBD2	CASSSYDTSGRADEQFF	TGCGCCAGCAGCTCCTATGATACTAGCGGGAGGGCCGATGAGCAGTTCTTC
TRBJ2-1	many	TRBV6-5	TRBD2	CASSRGGGEQFF	TGTGCCAGCAGTCGCGGGGGGGGTGAGCAGTTCTTC
TRBJ2-1	many	TRBV24-1	TRBD2	CATGLAGVNNEQFF	TGTGCCACCGGACTAGCGGGAGTTAACAATGAGCAGTTCTTC
TRBJ2-6	many	TRBV15	.	CATSRETPGANVLTF	TGTGCCACCAGCAGAGAAACGCCTGGGGCCAACGTCCTGACTTTC
TRBJ1-5	.	TRBV5-5	.	CASSLSTVGNQPQHF	TGTGCCAGCAGCTTATCGACAGTGGGGAATCAGCCCCAGCATTTT
TRBJ2-3	many	TRBV29-1	TRBD2	CSALTSGLTDTQYF	TGCAGCGCCCTGACTAGCGGCCTCACAGATACGCAGTATTTT
TRBJ2-2	many	TRBV10-3	.	CAIGAGFTLELFF	TGTGCCATCGGAGCTGGTTTTACCCTGGAGCTGTTTTTT
TRBJ2-7	.	TRBV4-2	.	CASSQLHYEQYF	TGTGCCAGCAGCCAGCTTCACTACGAGCAGTACTTC
TRBJ2-3	.	TRBV5-1	TRBD1	CASSLPTGGDTQYF	TGCGCCAGCAGCTTGCCGACAGGGGGCGATACGCAGTATTTT
TRBJ2-1	many	TRBV7-9	TRBD2	CASSLGLADYNEQFF	TGCGCCAGCAGCCTGGGACTAGCGGACTACAATGAGCAGTTCTTC
TRBJ1-4	many	TRBV4-3	.	CASSQSGTANEKLFF	TGCGCCAGCAGCCAGTCCGGGACCGCGAATGAAAAACTGTTTTTT
TRBJ2-1	many	TRBV12-3/TRBV12-4	TRBD2	CASSLGTSGSRQFF	TGTGCCAGCAGTTTGGGGACTAGCGGGAGTAGGCAGTTCTTC
TRBJ2-7	many	TRBV29-1	.	CSVGAGRYEQYF	TGCAGCGTTGGTGCGGGGCGGTACGAGCAGTACTTC
TRBJ2-2	many	TRBV5-1	.	CASSGVGLSTGELFF	TGCGCCAGCAGTGGTGTGGGGTTGAGCACCGGGGAGCTGTTTTTT
TRBJ2-2	.	TRBV23-1	TRBD2	CASRKGGPTGELFF	TGCGCCAGCAGAAAGGGAGGGCCCACCGGGGAGCTGTTTTTT
TRBJ1-3	.	TRBV12-3/TRBV12-4	.	CASSLAGLGNREYGNTIYF	TGTGCCAGCAGTTTAGCGGGTTTAGGGAACAGGGAATACGGAAACACCATATATTTT
TRBJ2-7	few	TRBV9	.	CASSVGQSTTYEQYF	TGTGCCAGCAGCGTAGGCCAGTCTACCACCTACGAGCAGTACTTC
TRBJ2-3	few	TRBV27	TRBD2	CASSLYRLAGADTQYF	TGTGCCAGCAGTTTATACCGACTAGCGGGAGCGGATACGCAGTATTTT
TRBJ2-7	many	TRBV5-1	.	CASSSSGTEQYF	TGCGCCAGCAGCTCATCCGGGACAGAGCAGTACTTC
TRBJ1-2	few	TRBV20-1	.	CSARDGSRVVDYGYTF	TGCAGTGCTAGAGATGGCTCCCGGGTTGTCGACTATGGCTACACCTTC
TRBJ2-2	.	TRBV2	TRBD1	CASSPTGSPGELFF	TGTGCCAGCAGTCCGACAGGGTCCCCCGGGGAGCTGTTTTTT
TRBJ2-2	many	TRBV2	.	CASRAGEYTGELFF	TGTGCCAGCAGGGCAGGGGAGTACACCGGGGAGCTGTTTTTT
TRBJ1-1	few	TRBV12-3/TRBV12-4	TRBD1	CASRPGGRTEAFF	TGTGCCAGTCGACCAGGGGGCAGGACTGAAGCTTTCTTT
TRBJ2-7	.	TRBV7-3	.	CASRLTPTYEQYF	TGTGCCAGCAGACTGACTCCCACCTACGAGCAGTACTTC
TRBJ1-1	few	TRBV6-5	.	CVIGQPFGEAFF	TGTGTCATAGGACAGCCGTTCGGGGAAGCTTTCTTT
TRBJ1-2	.	TRBV20-1	TRBD1	CSASGQGQLYGYTF	TGCAGTGCCTCCGGACAGGGGCAACTTTATGGCTACACCTTC
TRBJ2-3	.	TRBV5-6	.	CASSLSDITDTQYF	TGTGCCAGCAGCTTGTCAGATATAACAGATACGCAGTATTTT
TRBJ1-1	few	TRBV5-1	TRBD1	CASSSGTGGTEAFF	TGCGCCAGCAGTTCCGGGACAGGCGGCACTGAAGCTTTCTTT
TRBJ2-1	few	TRBV11-2	TRBD1	CAGRGTGVNEQFF	TGTGCCGGTAGGGGGACAGGGGTGAATGAGCAGTTCTTC
TRBJ2-5	few	TRBV24-1	.	CATSRGGAETQYF	TGTGCCACCAGTCGAGGGGGTGCTGAGACCCAGTACTTC
TRBJ1-1	many	TRBV4-3	.	CASSQATELNTEAFF	TGCGCCAGCAGCCAAGCGACAGAATTGAACACTGAAGCTTTCTTT
TRBJ2-3	few	TRBV5-1	.	CASSLEVPTDTQYF	TGCGCCAGCAGCTTGGAAGTTCCCACAGATACGCAGTATTTT
TRBJ1-2	many	TRBV11-2	.	CASSLNGYTF	TGTGCCAGCAGCTTAAATGGCTACACCTTC
TRBJ2-7	many	TRBV11-2	.	CASSLMGSAYEQYF	TGTGCCAGCAGCTTAATGGGCAGCGCCTACGAGCAGTACTTC
TRBJ2-5	few	TRBV24-1	TRBD2	CATSDPGTSGQETQYF	TGTGCCACCAGTGATCCCGGGACTAGCGGCCAAGAGACCCAGTACTTC